These 11 T cell receptor beta chains originate from one sample sequenced in a study of CD8+CD57+ T cells in acquired aplastic anemia (dated by TCRdb to the late 2010s). The sequencing machine was an Illumina HiSeq 2000. TCR beta VDJ combination and CDR3 sequence profiling used genomic DNA as the template. TCRdb applied fastp at Q25 and MiXCR to the public reads, then kept only in-frame beta chains. Every entry covers one CDR3 protein and lists the most common genes and DNA from its rows. In all, the sample holds about 42,000 distinct CDR3 sequences, and 68% of those were seen once. The ten largest account for under 25% of the sample. What was sequenced was sorted CD4+, CD8+, or CD8+CD57+ T cells (not recorded which) from PBMCs. These TCRs come from a human donor in good health, serving as a control.

This clonotype was detected only a few times. Here the CDR3 reads CATSGRGTEAFF. The CDR3 DNA reads TGTGCCACCAGTGGGAGGGGGACTGAAGCTTTCTTT. The chain carries TRBV24-1 and TRBJ1-1, with D tentatively TRBD1 (6 bases). The V end lost 5 bases, the J end lost 5 bases, and 8 bases lay between the germline ends. Germline values: CDR1 KGHDR, CDR2 SFDVKD. There are 12 residues in the CDR3.

In regard to this clonotype: Because it lacks the conserved phenylalanine or tryptophan at the end, this CDR3 is likely a read error. The chain combines TRBV28 with TRBJ2-5, with TRBD1 as a possible D gene (6 bases). The CDR3 extends over 14 amino acids. Trimming took off 8 bases at V and 5 bases at J, with 18 bases between the two ends. Germline CDR1 reads MDHEN; CDR2 reads SYDVKM. The CDR3 region is CASGRGQMRETQYL. CDR3 nucleotide sequence: TGTGCCAGCGGCCGCGGACAGATGAGGGAGACCCAGTACCTC.

The chain recombines TRBV9 with TRBJ1-2; 7 nucleotides align to TRBD1. This CDR3 comprises 15 residues. The J segment lost 7 bases and the V segment lost 2 bases, leaving 11 bases of the junction unmatched. Germline V lookup: CDR1 SGDLS, CDR2 YYNGEE. The CDR3, as DNA: TGTGCCAGCAGCGTTTCGACAGGGCCGGCTCTTGGCTACACCTTC. Its protein is CASSVSTGPALGYTF.

This clonotype was observed many times. The chain recombines TRBV9 with TRBJ1-2; D gene uncertain. Germline loops: CDR1 SGDLS, CDR2 YYNGEE. V was pared by 3 bases and J by 2 bases, with 20 bases between. The CDR3 totals 17 residues. The CDR3, as DNA: TGTGCCAGCAGCGGGGAGGGAGGAGAGGTATCGAACTATGGCTACACCTTC. The encoded protein is CASSGEGGEVSNYGYTF.

This sequence joins TRBV4-1 and TRBJ2-5; D perhaps matches TRBD2 (6 bases). Trimming took 4 bases from V and 5 from J, leaving 11 bases between them. This CDR3 has 13 amino acids. Germline CDR1 is MGHRA and CDR2 is YSYEKL. The CDR3 is CASSLWAGETQYF. The CDR3 DNA sequence: TGCGCCAGCAGCCTCTGGGCGGGGGAGACCCAGTACTTC.

In its sample, this clonotype was seen once. V gene TRBV29-1 combines with J gene TRBJ2-1; D ambiguous. From germline, CDR1 is SQVTM and CDR2 ANQGSEA. The CDR3 totals 10 residues. V lost 4 bases and J 4 bases, leaving 2 bases between the germline ends. CDR3 region: CSVGYNEQFF. CDR3 DNA sequence: TGCAGCGTTGGGTACAATGAGCAGTTCTTC.

This clonotype was seen only a few times. The CDR3 reads CASSASDFGAFF. CDR3 nucleotide sequence: TGTGCCAGCAGTGCATCGGACTTCGGAGCTTTCTTT. The J gene is TRBJ1-1, the V gene TRBV25-1; D is unclear. Germline V gene data show CDR1 as MGHDK and CDR2 as SYGVNS. V was clipped by 4 bases and J by 10 bases, with 13 bases between them. The CDR3 sequence is 12 residues long.

V usage is TRBV11-1 and J usage is TRBJ2-3, with 7 positions matching TRBD2. CDR3 size: 15 residues. Trimming took 3 bases from V and 4 from J; bases not matched to a gene: 7. Germline CDR1 reads SGHAT; CDR2 reads FQDESV (reference sequence). CDR3 sequence reads: CASSLPGRGADTQYF. Here the CDR3 DNA reads TGTGCCAGCAGCTTGCCGGGGAGGGGCGCAGATACGCAGTATTTT.

This sequence joins TRBV2 and TRBJ1-2, with D possibly being TRBD1 (5 bases). Trimming pared 6 bases from V and 3 bases from J, leaving 17 bases between. From germline, CDR1 is SNHLY and CDR2 FYNNEI. This CDR3 is 15 amino acids long. CDR3 amino acids: CASRHYETDDYGYTF. CDR3 coding DNA: TGTGCCAGCAGGCACTACGAGACAGACGACTATGGCTACACCTTC.

The genes are TRBV24-1 and TRBJ2-2, with 14 nucleotides matching TRBD2. Germline V gene sequence: CDR1 KGHDR, CDR2 SFDVKD. V shed 9 bases, J shed 1 base, and the junction held 6 bases outside the gene matches. CDR3 size: 17 residues. In DNA, the CDR3 is TGTGCCACCTTTGGGACTAGCGGGAGAGAGAACACCGGGGAGCTGTTTTTT. As protein: CATFGTSGRENTGELFF.

V gene TRBV4-1 combines with J gene TRBJ1-6, with 7 bases matching TRBD1. CDR1 and CDR2 (germline): MGHRA, YSYEKL. J gave up 0 bases and V 4 bases, and 6 bases lay outside the gene matches. This CDR3 region has 17 residues. The CDR3, as DNA: TGCGCCAGCAGCCTCGGACAGGCGAGCTCCTATAATTCACCCCTCCACTTT. Its translation: CASSLGQASSYNSPLHF.